These 25 T cell receptor beta chains were sequenced from one sample in a study of blood T cell repertoires in COVID-19. Generated by immunoSEQ multiplex PCR, the TCRdb table keeps only in-frame clones and is missing some. The table has approximately 94,000 clones, about 80% seen once; the top ten hold 9% to 14%. The sample taken for sequencing was peripheral blood. These receptors came from a woman between 65 and 79 years old with acute or convalescent COVID-19.

This chain joins TRBV6-2 or TRBV6-3 and TRBJ2-1; 12 bases are a match to TRBD2. Germline CDR1 reads MNHEY; CDR2 reads SVGEGT. The V segment lost 0 bases and the J segment 7 bases; nucleotides outside the gene matches: 4. This CDR3 has 16 residues. CDR3 sequence: CASSYSLAGGQNEQFF. The CDR3 DNA is TGTGCCAGCAGTTACTCCCTAGCGGGGGGGCAGAATGAGCAGTTCTTC.

The chain employs TRBV9 and TRBJ2-1; D gene uncertain. In germline, CDR1 is SGDLS, CDR2 YYNGEE. Trimming pared 0 bases from V and 9 bases from J, leaving 10 bases between. The CDR3 is made up of 13 amino acids. DNA for the CDR3: TGTGCCAGCAGCGTAGGAGGTAGCAGTGAGCAGTTCTTC. Translated: CASSVGGSSEQFF.

The rearrangement joins TRBV12-3 or TRBV12-4 to TRBJ1-2; D is unclear. The CDR3 is made up of 11 amino acids. V was trimmed by 3 bases and J by 7 bases, leaving 6 bases between them. The CDR3 here is CASSFRFGYTF. CDR3 DNA sequence: TGTGCCAGCAGTTTTAGATTTGGCTACACCTTC.

This clone has more than one count but fewer than ten. The J gene is TRBJ1-2, the V gene TRBV30; D perhaps matches TRBD1 (6 bases). Looked up from germline, CDR1 is GTSNPN and CDR2 is SVGIG (reference sequence). Trimming pared 3 bases from V and 2 bases from J, leaving 16 bases between. The CDR3 totals 15 residues. In DNA, the CDR3 is TGTGCCTGGAGGCTGATCGCAGGGGCAAACTATGGCTACACCTTC. Protein: CAWRLIAGANYGYTF.

This sequence joins TRBV18 and TRBJ2-7, with D maybe TRBD1 (6 bases). The CDR3 loop spans 17 amino acids. Germline V gives CDR1 KGHSH, CDR2 LQKENI. V dropped 2 bases and J dropped 1 base, with 18 bases sitting between them. The CDR3 spells CASSPMAGTLESYEQYF. The CDR3 DNA follows: TGTGCCAGCTCACCAATGGCAGGGACACTGGAATCCTACGAGCAGTACTTC.

The V gene is TRBV4-1, the J gene TRBJ1-4; D is possibly TRBD1 (5 bases). Germline V gene lookup returns CDR1 MGHRA and CDR2 YSYEKL. V gave up 1 base and J gave up 6 bases, with 9 bases separating them. This CDR3 has 14 amino acids. CDR3 sequence: CASSQVWGDEKLFF. The CDR3 nucleotides are TGCGCCAGCAGCCAAGTGTGGGGGGATGAAAAACTGTTTTTT.

The chain has TRBV7-6 and TRBJ1-3; D gene ambiguous. This CDR3 has 13 amino acids. The V gene lost 5 bases and the J gene lost 0 bases, with 5 bases spanning the gap. Per germline, CDR1 SGHVS and CDR2 FNYEAQ. CDR3 region: CASSVYSGNTIYF. DNA for the CDR3: TGTGCCAGCAGCGTGTACTCTGGAAACACCATATATTTT.

This sequence joins TRBV6-6 and TRBJ2-2; D ambiguous. Germline V gene lookup returns CDR1 MNHNY and CDR2 SVGAGI (reference sequence). The CDR3 spans 16 residues. The ends were cut back, 0 bases at V and 6 bases at J, with 14 bases in the middle. Here the CDR3 reads CASSYSRPGTSGELFF. CDR3 in DNA: TGTGCCAGCAGTTACTCACGGCCAGGAACCTCCGGGGAGCTGTTTTTT.

This chain uses TRBV28 with TRBJ1-2; no definite D call. V lost 4 bases to trimming and J lost 5 bases, with 8 bases between them. The CDR3 runs to 12 residues. Germline assignment: CDR1 MDHEN and CDR2 SYDVKM. The CDR3 DNA follows: TGTGCCAGCAGTTGGGGAGGATATGGCTACACCTTC. The encoded protein is CASSWGGYGYTF.

The chain employs TRBV6-4 and TRBJ1-5, with D perhaps TRBD1 (5 bases). The germline CDR1 and CDR2 sequences are MRHNA and SNTAGT. Deletions cut 4 bases from V and 2 bases from J, with 9 bases between. The CDR3 loop spans 14 amino acids. This CDR3 is CASSVGGGNQPQHF. The CDR3 bases are TGTGCCAGCAGTGTGGGGGGTGGCAATCAGCCCCAGCATTTT.

The genes are TRBV11-2 and TRBJ2-1; no firm D call. CDR1 and CDR2 from the germline V gene are SGHAT and FQNNGV. The CDR3 covers 15 residues. V shed 7 bases and J shed 0 bases, with 13 bases lying between them. The CDR3 nucleotides are TGTGCCAGCACCCCTCGGTTGAGCTCCTACAATGAGCAGTTCTTC. This translates into CASTPRLSSYNEQFF.

This chain joins TRBV6-5 and TRBJ1-1, with a tentative D call TRBD1 (5 bases). V lost 10 bases and J 3 bases, leaving 18 bases between the germline ends. The germline gives CDR1 MNHEY, CDR2 SVGAGI. The length of the CDR3 is 14 residues. CDR3 region: CATYSGGVDTEAFF. The CDR3 DNA is TGTGCCACCTACTCGGGGGGGGTGGACACTGAAGCTTTCTTT.

The chain uses TRBV12-3 or TRBV12-4 and TRBJ1-1, with TRBD1 as a possible D gene (5 bases). The germline V and J ends were trimmed by 6 bases and 1 base, with 9 bases remaining between them. This CDR3 has 13 residues. The DNA of the CDR3 is TGTGCCAGCAGGCGACAGACGAACACTGAAGCTTTCTTT. It is translated as CASRRQTNTEAFF.

DNA for the CDR3: TGCAGCGTTGATACAGGGGGAACTGAAGCTTTCTTT. Translating gives CSVDTGGTEAFF. J is TRBJ1-1 and V is TRBV29-1; 8 nucleotides line up with TRBD1. This CDR3 has 12 residues. J gave up 5 bases and V 3 bases, and 2 bases lay outside the gene matches. Germline values: CDR1 SQVTM, CDR2 ANQGSEA. Together with reference TRBV29-1 and TRBJ1-1, the CDR3 gives the full variable domain: SAVISQKPSRDICQRGTSLTIQCQVDSQVTMMFWYRQQPGQSLTLIATANQGSEATYESGFVIDKFPISRPNLTFSTLTVSNMSPEDSSIYLCSVDTGGTEAFFGQGTRLTVV.

V is TRBV12-3 or TRBV12-4 and J is TRBJ1-5; D is unclear. This CDR3 comprises 13 residues. Trimming cost V 8 bases and J 8 bases, with 16 bases left between them. In DNA form, the CDR3 reads TGTGCCAGCGGCCCCGGGGTGCAGGAGCCCCAGCATTTT. This encodes CASGPGVQEPQHF.

The chain links TRBV11-2 to TRBJ2-3; 10 positions agree with TRBD1. The trim removed 4 bases at V and 5 bases at J, leaving 18 bases unmatched. The CDR3 totals 19 residues. CDR1 is SGHAT and CDR2 is FQNNGV in the germline V gene. CDR3 bases: TGTGCCAGCAGCTCCCCTCGGATTGATTGGGACAGGGGACAAGATACGCAGTATTTT. Translating gives CASSSPRIDWDRGQDTQYF. Looking up the rest from reference TRBV11-2 and TRBJ2-3 gives the full variable domain: EAGVAQSPRYKIIEKRQSVAFWCNPISGHATLYWYQQILGQGPKLLIQFQNNGVVDDSQLPKDRFSAERLKGVDSTLKIQPAKLEDSAVYLCASSSPRIDWDRGQDTQYFGPGTRLTVL.

V and J are TRBV12-3 or TRBV12-4 and TRBJ1-1; D is ambiguous. CDR3 size: 13 residues. V lost 9 bases and J 11 bases, leaving 22 bases between the germline ends. The CDR3 reads CASFLEKGVGAFF. CDR3 DNA sequence: TGTGCCAGTTTTTTGGAAAAGGGAGTCGGGGCTTTCTTT.

The gene calls are TRBV28 and TRBJ1-5, with TRBD1 identical over 7 bases. Trimming removed 8 bases from V and 0 bases from J; junction bases left unmatched: 4. The CDR3 runs 14 residues. Germline values: CDR1 MDHEN, CDR2 SYDVKM. The CDR3 loop is CASQGGYSNQPQHF. DNA for the CDR3: TGTGCCAGCCAAGGGGGCTATAGCAATCAGCCCCAGCATTTT.

The gene calls are TRBV11-3 and TRBJ2-1, with D tentatively TRBD1 (6 bases). From germline, CDR1 is SGHNT and CDR2 YENEEA. Trimming shortened V by 5 bases and J by 0 bases, and 11 bases separated the two germline ends. This CDR3 has 15 residues. Here the CDR3 reads CASSHRARSYNEQFF. The CDR3 DNA follows: TGTGCCAGCAGCCACAGGGCCCGCTCCTACAATGAGCAGTTCTTC.

The chain employs TRBV6-5 and TRBJ1-1; the D gene is possibly TRBD1 (5 bases). The CDR3 has 13 amino acids. Germline CDR1 is MNHEY and CDR2 is SVGAGI. The germline V and J ends were trimmed by 10 bases and 5 bases, with 17 bases remaining between them. This chain's CDR3 is CATRRGVETEAFF. Here the CDR3 DNA reads TGTGCCACCCGGCGGGGGGTCGAGACTGAAGCTTTCTTT.

A single count supports this clone. The V and J genes are TRBV11-2 and TRBJ2-5; 10 bases fit TRBD1. Germline values: CDR1 SGHAT, CDR2 FQNNGV. The CDR3 runs 13 residues. With 5 bases clipped from V and 9 bases from J, the junction kept 6 bases outside the gene matches. The CDR3 region is CASSPRTGGAQYF. CDR3 coding DNA: TGTGCCAGCAGCCCAAGGACAGGGGGGGCCCAGTACTTC.

This clone was observed a single time. This chain connects TRBV6-4 to TRBJ1-6; D might be TRBD1 (5 bases). Germline CDR1 reads MRHNA; CDR2 reads SNTAGT. Trimming took off 6 bases at V and 5 bases at J, with 14 bases between the two ends. The CDR3 spans 15 residues. CDR3 sequence: CASSSLWGDNSPLHF. In DNA, the CDR3 is TGTGCCAGCAGCTCCTTGTGGGGGGATAATTCACCCCTCCACTTT.

The chain uses TRBV28 and TRBJ2-5, with 8 bases that match TRBD1. This CDR3 spans 15 amino acids. V shed 6 bases, J shed 2 bases, and the junction held 8 bases outside the gene matches. Looked up from germline, CDR1 is MDHEN and CDR2 is SYDVKM. CDR3 coding DNA: TGTGCCAGCAGACGCGGACAGGGATGGCAAGAGACCCAGTACTTC. Its translation: CASRRGQGWQETQYF.

This chain connects TRBV5-5 to TRBJ2-5, with 13 bases fitting TRBD2. J gave up 1 base and V 0 bases, and 3 bases lay outside the gene matches. Germline lookup yields CDR1 SGHKS and CDR2 YYEKEE (reference sequence). The CDR3 is made up of 17 amino acids. CDR3 nucleotide sequence: TGTGCCAGCAGCTTGGGGACTAGCGGGGGCATCCAAGAGACCCAGTACTTC. Its protein is CASSLGTSGGIQETQYF. Using reference TRBV5-5 and TRBJ2-5 for the parts outside the CDR3, the full variable domain is DAGVTQSPTHLIKTRGQQVTLRCSPISGHKSVSWYQQVLGQGPQFIFQYYEKEERGRGNFPDRFSARQFPNYSSELNVNALLLGDSALYLCASSLGTSGGIQETQYFGPGTRLLVL.

This rearrangement joins TRBV2 to TRBJ1-2, with D possibly being TRBD1 (6 bases). CDR3 length: 13 amino acids. Germline V lookup: CDR1 SNHLY, CDR2 FYNNEI. The ends were cut back, 11 bases at V and 0 bases at J, with 13 bases in the middle. In DNA form, the CDR3 reads TGTGCCTCTTACAGGGATGCTAACTATGGCTACACCTTC. It encodes CASYRDANYGYTF.